The 7 T cell receptor beta chains below all came from one sample that was sequenced in a study of T cell repertoires in cytomegalovirus infection. A single record per CDR3 protein comes from TCRdb applying MiXCR to the reads. This table has around 630,000 distinct CDR3 sequences, 24% appearing once. Sequences were obtained from CD8+ T cells from PBMCs. The receptors were sampled from a human donor in good health (CMV status not recorded). Some clones in this sample may be carry-over from other donors' samples.

This clonotype was seen more than once but under ten times. The chain is built from TRBV29-1 and TRBJ2-7; no clear D. CDR3 length: 11 amino acids. In germline, CDR1 is SQVTM, CDR2 ANQGSEA. V gave up 6 bases and J gave up 5 bases, with 11 bases separating them. The CDR3 sequence: CSVLVGHEQYV. Here the CDR3 DNA reads TGCAGCGTCCTGGTTGGACACGAGCAGTACGTC.

The chain couples TRBV14 to TRBJ2-1; 7 bases line up with TRBD2. The germline CDR1 and CDR2 sequences are SGHDN and FVKESK. The CDR3 is 14 residues long. V shed 4 bases, J shed 5 bases, and the junction held 5 bases outside the gene matches. The CDR3 DNA reads TGTGCCAGCAGCCTCGCCGGGACTAACAATGAGCAGTTCTTC. Protein: CASSLAGTNNEQFF.

This clonotype was counted ten times or more. This rearrangement joins TRBV7-2 to TRBJ1-4; TRBD1 aligns across 10 bases. CDR3 length equals 15 residues. Germline CDR1 SGHTA, CDR2 FQGNSA. With 6 bases clipped from V and 8 bases from J, the junction kept 9 bases outside the gene matches. The chain's CDR3 is CASSPTGTGEEKLFF. CDR3 nucleotide sequence: TGTGCCAGCAGTCCCACGGGGACAGGGGAAGAAAAACTGTTTTTT.

This rearrangement joins TRBV6-6 to TRBJ2-1, with 7 bases matching TRBD2. J gave up 9 bases and V 2 bases, and 13 bases lay outside the gene matches. This CDR3 is 16 amino acids long. From germline, CDR1 is MNHNY and CDR2 SVGAGI (reference sequence). Written as DNA, the CDR3 is TGTGCCAGCAGTTACCCCCATGGGGGGGGGTGGGTTGAGCAGTTCTTC. Residues: CASSYPHGGGWVEQFF.

This clonotype was recorded once. The J gene is TRBJ1-5, the V gene TRBV20-1; no firm D call. The CDR3 sequence is 18 residues long. V shed 5 bases and J shed 6 bases, with 29 bases lying between them. Germline V gives CDR1 DFQATT, CDR2 SNEGSKA (reference sequence). CDR3 sequence: CSAPKEEALLGRIQPQHF. CDR3 DNA sequence: TGCAGTGCTCCCAAAGAGGAGGCGCTGCTAGGTCGTATTCAGCCCCAGCATTTT.

The J gene is TRBJ2-1, the V gene TRBV6-6; D perhaps matches TRBD1 (6 bases). CDR1 and CDR2 (germline): MNHNY, SVGAGI (reference sequence). V was pared by 6 bases and J by 2 bases, with 17 bases between. The CDR3 spans 16 residues. DNA for the CDR3: TGTGCCAGCAGCTATCTCCAGGGGTTTACCTACAATGAGCAGTTCTTC. Translation: CASSYLQGFTYNEQFF.

The sample holds a few counts of this clonotype. The V call is TRBV14, the J call TRBJ2-1; TRBD2 agrees at 8 bases. With 2 bases clipped from V and 8 bases from J, the junction kept 8 bases outside the gene matches. This CDR3 is 15 amino acids long. Germline CDR1 is SGHDN and CDR2 is FVKESK. CDR3 DNA: TGTGCCAGCAGCCAATTACGGGGGGGCTTGGATGAGCAGTTCTTC. This sequence encodes CASSQLRGGLDEQFF.